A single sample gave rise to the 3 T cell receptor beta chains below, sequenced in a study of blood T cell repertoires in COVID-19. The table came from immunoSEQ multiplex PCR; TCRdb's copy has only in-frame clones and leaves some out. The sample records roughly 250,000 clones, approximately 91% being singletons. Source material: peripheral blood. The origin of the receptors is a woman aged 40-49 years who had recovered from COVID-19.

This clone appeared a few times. The CDR3: CASSQRVSGVVAKNIQYF. The CDR3 DNA follows: TGTGCCAGCAGCCAACGGGTTAGCGGTGTTGTAGCCAAAAACATTCAGTACTTC. This sequence joins TRBV3-1 (or the pseudogene TRBV3-2) and TRBJ2-4; possibly TRBD2 for D (6 bases). The CDR3 is 18 amino acids. Germline CDR1 is LGHDT and CDR2 is YNNKEL (reference sequence). Trimming stripped 2 bases from V and 0 bases from J, with 17 bases between.

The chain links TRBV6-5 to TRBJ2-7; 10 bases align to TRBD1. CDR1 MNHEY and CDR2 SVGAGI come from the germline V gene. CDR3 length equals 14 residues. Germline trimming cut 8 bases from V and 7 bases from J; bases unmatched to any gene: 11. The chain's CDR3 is CASRLGTGAREQYF. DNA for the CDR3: TGTGCCAGCCGATTAGGGACAGGGGCTCGGGAGCAGTACTTC.

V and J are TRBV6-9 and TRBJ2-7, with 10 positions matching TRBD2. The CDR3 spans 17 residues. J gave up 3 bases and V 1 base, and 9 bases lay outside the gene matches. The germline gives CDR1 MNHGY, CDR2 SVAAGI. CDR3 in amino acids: CASSYYPTSGTFYEQYF. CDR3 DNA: TGTGCCAGCAGTTATTACCCAACTAGCGGGACTTTCTACGAGCAGTACTTC.